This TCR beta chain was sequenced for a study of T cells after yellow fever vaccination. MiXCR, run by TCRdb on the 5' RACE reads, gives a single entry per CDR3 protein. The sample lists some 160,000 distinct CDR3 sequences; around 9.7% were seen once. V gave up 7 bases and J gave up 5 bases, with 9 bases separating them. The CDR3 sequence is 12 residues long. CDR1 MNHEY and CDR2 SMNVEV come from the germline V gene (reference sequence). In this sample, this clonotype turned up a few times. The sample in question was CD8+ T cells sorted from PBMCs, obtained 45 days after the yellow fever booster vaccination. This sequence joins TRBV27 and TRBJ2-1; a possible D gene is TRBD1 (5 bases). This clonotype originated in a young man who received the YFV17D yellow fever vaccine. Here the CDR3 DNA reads TGTGCCAGCATAGACAGAGACAATGAGCAGTTCTTC. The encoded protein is CASIDRDNEQFF.